This T cell receptor (beta chain) originates from a study of T cell responses to AZD1222 COVID-19 vaccine. Study outcomes and limitations: With dominance at 160-218 and 743-854, vaccine-associated CD4 TCRs spanned spike.

The CDR3 loop spans 14 amino acids. V lost 1 base to trimming and J lost 2 bases, with 6 bases between them. Germline-derived CDR1 and CDR2 are SGHTA and FQGNSA. About this clone: Its antigen is not identified.

The data were produced by immunoSEQ multiplex PCR, yet TCRdb's version contains in-frame clones alone and is incomplete. This table has approximately 150,000 clones, over 85% appearing once. The sample here was peripheral blood, taken on day 0 of AZD1222 vaccination. This chain joins TRBV7-2 and TRBJ1-3, with D hard to call. The receptor was isolated from an adult in good health. The CDR3 nucleotides are TGTGCCAGCAGCTTAGAAGGGACTGGAAACACCATATATTTT. It specifies CASSLEGTGNTIYF. Combining the CDR3 with reference TRBV7-2 and TRBJ1-3 gives the whole variable domain GAGVSQSPSNKVTEKGKDVELRCDPISGHTALYWYRQSLGQGLEFLIYFQGNSAPDKSGLPSDRFSAERTGGSVSTLTIQRTQQEDSAVYLCASSLEGTGNTIYFGEGSWLTVV.